The 8 T cell receptor beta chains below all came from one sample that was sequenced in a study of blood T cells in healthy people across ages. The authors ran a second PCR of 7 to 11 cycles using a sample-barcoded 5' primer and a J-beta primer mix. TCRdb independently ran MiXCR on the 5' RACE reads; one entry per CDR3 protein. The data hold 850,000 or so distinct CDR3 sequences, with around 26% observed a single time. Sequencing was done on a sample of blood. The receptors come from a woman aged 80 or older in good health.

This clonotype occurred many times. V usage is TRBV24-1 and J usage is TRBJ2-3, with TRBD1 matching 8 bases. Germline CDR1 reads KGHDR; CDR2 reads SFDVKD. V gave up 1 base and J gave up 2 bases; unmatched junction bases: 7. The CDR3 has 17 residues. CDR3 sequence (DNA): TGTGCCACCAGTGATTTAAGCGGACAGGGAAACACAGATACGCAGTATTTT. Translation: CATSDLSGQGNTDTQYF.

There are a few counts of this clonotype. The CDR3 DNA is TGCAGTGCTAGAGTACGGGCCCAGCCGCATGGCTACACCTTC. This encodes CSARVRAQPHGYTF. The chain combines TRBV20-1 with TRBJ1-2; D is ambiguous. The CDR3 is made up of 14 amino acids. The germline CDR1 and CDR2 sequences are DFQATT and SNEGSKA (reference sequence). The V end was cut by 1 base, the J end by 6 bases, with 15 bases between.

The genes are TRBV3-1 and TRBJ2-7; TRBD2 matches 10 bases. The CDR3 has 13 amino acids. V was clipped by 2 bases and J by 5 bases; unmatched bases: 0. Germline V gives CDR1 LGHDT, CDR2 YNNKEL (reference sequence). CDR3 loop: CASSQLAGDEQYF. The CDR3 nucleotides are TGTGCCAGCAGCCAACTAGCGGGGGACGAGCAGTACTTC.

For this clonotype: Compared with germline, one end of the junction differs, possibly owing to a read error. V gene TRBV7-2 combines with J gene TRBJ1-2; D perhaps matches TRBD1 (5 bases). CDR1 is SGHTA and CDR2 is FQGNSA in the germline V gene. This CDR3 spans 13 amino acids. This chain's CDR3 is CASSFDSNYVYTF. For the CDR3, the DNA is TGTGCCAGCAGCTTCGACAGTAACTATGTCTACACCTTC. Filled out from reference TRBV7-2 and TRBJ1-2, the complete variable domain reads GAGVSQSPSNKVTEKGKDVELRCDPISGHTALYWYRQSLGQGLEFLIYFQGNSAPDKSGLPSDRFSAERTGGSVSTLTIQRTQQEDSAVYLCASSFDSNYVYTFGSGTRLTVV.

This clonotype was counted between two and nine times. J is TRBJ1-2 and V is TRBV20-1; 10 nucleotides agree with TRBD1. V dropped 0 bases and J dropped 2; count of bases not matched to a gene: 3. Germline V gives CDR1 DFQATT, CDR2 SNEGSKA (reference sequence). This CDR3 is built from 15 residues. The CDR3 spells CSARDKGQGNYGYTF. The CDR3 DNA reads TGCAGTGCTAGAGATAAGGGACAGGGGAACTATGGCTACACCTTC.

This clonotype was recorded many times. The V and J genes are TRBV12-3 or TRBV12-4 and TRBJ2-3; 7 positions agree with TRBD1. The ends lost 5 bases at V and 0 bases at J; junction bases unmatched: 5. The CDR3 spans 15 residues. CDR3 bases: TGTGCCAGCAGTCGGGACAGACTTAGCACAGATACGCAGTATTTT. Protein product: CASSRDRLSTDTQYF.

This clonotype was detected many times. The CDR3, as DNA: TGTGCCAGCAAGGAGAGCGGGGGGGCGAAAGATACGCAGTATTTT. As protein: CASKESGGAKDTQYF. The V gene is TRBV12-3 or TRBV12-4, the J gene TRBJ2-3; TRBD2 agrees at 10 bases. V gave up 7 bases and J gave up 5 bases; unmatched junction bases: 9. The CDR3 is 15 residues long.

This clonotype was recorded at least ten times. The chain has TRBV7-2 and TRBJ2-5, with 8 bases aligning to TRBD2. V lost 2 bases to trimming and J lost 2 bases; unmatched junction nucleotides: 10. This CDR3 region has 17 residues. In germline, CDR1 is SGHTA, CDR2 FQGNSA. CDR3 bases: TGTGCCAGCAGCTTAAAATCGGGGGGGGGACCACAAGAGACCCAGTACTTC. Translated, it gives CASSLKSGGGPQETQYF. Using reference TRBV7-2 and TRBJ2-5 for the parts outside the CDR3, the full variable domain is GAGVSQSPSNKVTEKGKDVELRCDPISGHTALYWYRQSLGQGLEFLIYFQGNSAPDKSGLPSDRFSAERTGGSVSTLTIQRTQQEDSAVYLCASSLKSGGGPQETQYFGPGTRLLVL.